A single T cell receptor (beta chain) is shown here with its context. Its antigen is undetermined. This sample was taken from a study of T cell responses to AZD1222 COVID-19 vaccine. Clones were read by immunoSEQ multiplex PCR, and TCRdb kept only the in-frame ones, dropping some. The sample consists of about 140,000 clones, approximately 89% of them appearing once. Overall study findings and caveats: Seropositive AZD1222 recipients at baseline numbered only five or six. The donors showed a predominance of white British ancestry and of females, with possible underestimation of clonal diversity.

The study pooled second doses at about 4 or about 12 weeks. This TCR was recovered from an adult who received the AZD1222 COVID-19 vaccine. The material sequenced was peripheral blood, taken 28 days after the second AZD1222 dose.

The CDR3 DNA sequence: TGTGCCAGTAGTCGCCTCGGTGGGGCTGAAGCTTTCTTT. Protein sequence: CASSRLGGAEAFF. This chain joins TRBV19 and TRBJ1-1; D gene ambiguous. Between the trimmed V and J ends, which lost 5 bases and 6 bases, there was a span of 13 bases. CDR3 length equals 13 residues. Germline V CDR1 and CDR2: LNHDA, SQIVND (reference sequence).